This T cell receptor beta chain was captured in a study of T-cell reconstitution after alpha-beta-depleted transplantation in children. The study, taken as a whole, reports: One year post-transplant, T-cell counts and diversity were largely derived from T cells produced anew.

Unique molecular identifiers were incorporated when the TCRbeta library was constructed. Using its own MiXCR run on the PCR reads, TCRdb lists one record per CDR3 protein. Of over 100,000 distinct CDR3 sequences in the sample, 10% were seen once. The CDR3 has 15 amino acids. CDR1 and CDR2 from the germline V gene are MDHEN and SYDVKM. J lost 7 bases, V lost 5 bases, and 7 bases had no gene match. Remarks on this clonotype: The antigen is unknown.

This sample comprised PBMCs, obtained before TCRalphabeta/CD19-depleted stem cell transplant. This TCR derives from a boy between 2 and 10 years old with acute lymphoblastic leukemia, due to receive a stem cell transplant. This sequence joins TRBV28 and TRBJ2-3; the match to TRBD1 covers 12 bases. The CDR3 here is CASSVLGQGANTQYF. The CDR3 nucleotides read TGTGCCAGCAGTGTATTGGGACAGGGGGCGAATACGCAGTATTTT.